This TCR beta chain was identified in a study of cytomegalovirus exposure and HLA in healthy donors. Concerning this clone itself: Its antigen is still unknown.

The PCR employed 60 Vbeta primers together with 13 Jbeta primers. Here immunoSEQ multiplex PCR was the method, and the copy in TCRdb shows in-frame clones only, minus some. The sample holds approximately 270,000 clones; 75% to 90% are singletons and the top ten take about 0.29%. Study-wide findings and caveats: According to the study, around 180 TCR beta chains were cytomegalovirus-associated. Later, an analysis found that common viral pathogens appeared to be linked with several of the most significant clusters. Later on, a genetic analysis was performed. It linked a missense variant in DCLRE1C with V- and J-gene trimming of TCR beta.

CDR3 size: 14 residues. Looked up from germline, CDR1 is SGHAT and CDR2 is FQNNGV. V dropped 5 bases and J dropped 3 bases, with 14 bases sitting between them. This sequence originates from a girl aged 2-10 years in good health and CMV-seronegative. The sequenced material came from PBMCs. The genes are TRBV11-2 and TRBJ2-7, with no clear D. The CDR3 DNA is TGTGCCAGCAGCCAACGCGCAGGCCTCTACGAGCAGTACTTC. Translated: CASSQRAGLYEQYF.